This TCR beta chain was found in a study of blood T cells in healthy people across ages. Only a few counts were recorded for this clonotype. Its antigen is not known. The use of a sample-barcoded 5' primer and a J-beta primer mix characterized a second PCR of roughly 6 to 11 cycles. TCRdb redid the calling of the 5' RACE reads with MiXCR, one entry per CDR3 protein. The sample has hundreds of thousands of distinct CDR3 sequences, about 50% seen once; the top ten hold roughly 14%. V shed 6 bases and J shed 4 bases, with 18 bases lying between them. Germline CDR1 reads DFQATT; CDR2 reads SNEGSKA (reference sequence). This CDR3 contains 14 residues. Study-wide results and limits: Strong correlation linked observed beta diversity and percent naive T cells. Roughly linear declines in TCR beta diversity per million T cells occurred with age.

The authors drew around 11 milliliters of peripheral blood from each donor. The genes are TRBV20-1 and TRBJ1-2, with a possible D match to TRBD1 (6 bases). What was sequenced was blood. The sequence derives from a woman aged 80 or older in good health. In DNA form, the CDR3 reads TGCAGTGCCCCGGAACAGGGCGGAACCTATGGCTACACCTTC. Encoded protein: CSAPEQGGTYGYTF.